The next 31 T cell receptor beta chains were all read from a single sample in a study of T cells after yellow fever vaccination. One entry per CDR3 protein results from TCRdb running MiXCR on the 5' RACE reads. The profile shows 450,000 to 550,000 distinct CDR3 sequences, roughly 22% of them singletons. The material was PBMCs, obtained less than 25 days after the first yellow fever vaccination. The receptors derive from a man aged 18 to 29 who received the YFV17D yellow fever vaccine.

The chain recombines TRBV12-3 or TRBV12-4 with TRBJ2-7; D is unresolved. Trimming shortened V by 5 bases and J by 2 bases, and 10 bases separated the two germline ends. The length of the CDR3 is 13 residues. The CDR3 DNA reads TGTGCCAGCAGTGTCAGGTACCCCTACGAGCAGTACTTC. This encodes CASSVRYPYEQYF.

This clonotype was seen a few times. This chain joins TRBV28 and TRBJ1-2; 8 nucleotides align to TRBD1. Trimming removed 6 bases from V and 5 bases from J; junction bases left unmatched: 14. CDR3 length equals 16 residues. CDR1 and CDR2 (germline): MDHEN, SYDVKM. DNA for the CDR3: TGTGCCAGCAGCCCCTCCGACGGGACAGGTTTTTATGGCTACACCTTC. Its translation is CASSPSDGTGFYGYTF.

The gene calls are TRBV4-1 and TRBJ1-1, with D hard to call. The CDR3 consists of 11 residues. V lost 5 bases, J lost 10 bases, and 11 bases lay in between. The germline CDR1 and CDR2 sequences are MGHRA and YSYEKL. The CDR3 DNA reads as TGCGCCAGCAGCGAGAAAAAGGTAGCTTTCTTT. It codes for CASSEKKVAFF.

This clonotype has just a few counts. The chain is built from TRBV20-1 and TRBJ2-3; D gene unclear. CDR1 is DFQATT and CDR2 is SNEGSKA in the germline V gene (reference sequence). The germline V and J ends were trimmed by 1 base and 0 bases, with 17 bases remaining between them. CDR3 length: 17 amino acids. In DNA, the CDR3 is TGCAGTGCTAGAGCTATAGGGTCCACACAAAGCACAGATACGCAGTATTTT. Translating it yields CSARAIGSTQSTDTQYF.

The rearrangement links TRBV7-2 to TRBJ2-7; D is undetermined. The CDR3 runs 16 residues. V lost 1 base and J 0 bases, leaving 13 bases between the germline ends. Germline V lookup: CDR1 SGHTA, CDR2 FQGNSA. The CDR3 region has the DNA TGTGCCAGCAGCTTAGGGAGAGGAAAAAGCTCCTACGAGCAGTACTTC. Translation: CASSLGRGKSSYEQYF.

This chain connects TRBV6-1 to TRBJ2-1; D is perhaps TRBD2 (6 bases). Germline CDR1 is MNHNS and CDR2 is SASEGT. V lost 6 bases and J 4 bases, leaving 22 bases between the germline ends. CDR3 size: 17 residues. The CDR3 reads CASSSAGGAVGYNEQFF. DNA of the CDR3: TGTGCCAGCAGCTCGGCCGGGGGAGCCGTGGGTTACAATGAGCAGTTCTTC.

J is TRBJ2-3 and V is TRBV20-1; D is undetermined. Per the germline V gene, CDR1 is DFQATT and CDR2 is SNEGSKA (reference sequence). The CDR3 is made up of 16 amino acids. Trimming left V 0 bases short and J 4 bases short, with 17 bases between. The CDR3 region is CSARDTDPGRADTQYF. The DNA of the CDR3 is TGCAGTGCTAGAGACACGGACCCCGGTAGGGCAGATACGCAGTATTTT.

This clonotype was seen only a few times. The chain links TRBV12-5 to TRBJ2-3; TRBD1 or TRBD2 may be the D gene (5 bases each). V was pared by 2 bases and J by 5 bases, with 26 bases between. Germline CDR1 and CDR2: LGHNT and FRNRAP. This CDR3 contains 19 residues. CDR3 nucleotides: TGTGCTAGTGGTTTGCCGACCCAGGGCACCACGGGACCAGGAGATACGCAGTATTTT. Its translation: CASGLPTQGTTGPGDTQYF. The full variable domain, rest sourced from reference TRBV12-5 and TRBJ2-3, is DARVTQTPRHKVTEMGQEVTMRCQPILGHNTVFWYRQTMMQGLELLAYFRNRAPLDDSGMPKDRFSAEMPDATLATLKIQPSEPRDSAVYFCASGLPTQGTTGPGDTQYFGPGTRLTVL.

This clonotype has ten or more counts. This chain joins TRBV5-1 and TRBJ2-1; no clear D. Trimming removed 4 bases from V and 6 bases from J, with 14 bases in between. Germline V lookup: CDR1 SGHRS, CDR2 YFSETQ. There are 14 residues in the CDR3. The CDR3 DNA reads TGCGCCAGCAGCACTTACAAGATAGGCAATGAGCAGTTCTTC. Its protein is CASSTYKIGNEQFF.

This clonotype was seen more than once but under ten times. V usage is TRBV7-8 and J usage is TRBJ2-7; TRBD1 matches at 9 bases. CDR3 length: 15 residues. V was pared by 4 bases and J by 2 bases, with 6 bases of the junction left unmatched. Looked up from germline, CDR1 is SGHVS and CDR2 is FQNEAQ. CDR3 region: CASSSDRGGTYEQYF. Written as DNA, the CDR3 is TGTGCCAGCAGCTCGGACAGGGGTGGAACCTACGAGCAGTACTTC.

The V gene is TRBV11-2, the J gene TRBJ2-7; perhaps TRBD1 as D (6 bases). Germline CDR1 reads SGHAT; CDR2 reads FQNNGV. The CDR3 spans 15 residues. The ends were cut back, 4 bases at V and 0 bases at J, with 13 bases in the middle. The CDR3 here is CASSSVGTSSYEQYF. The CDR3 coding sequence is TGTGCCAGCAGCTCTGTCGGGACAAGCTCCTACGAGCAGTACTTC.

In its sample, this clonotype was seen a few times. The gene calls are TRBV18 and TRBJ1-4, with D tentatively TRBD1 (5 bases). The V and J ends lost 4 bases and 7 bases respectively, with 16 bases between them. CDR1 is KGHSH, CDR2 LQKENI, per germline. The CDR3 length is 15 residues. CDR3 DNA: TGTGCCAGCTCACGAAACGACAGCCCTTTTGAAAAACTGTTTTTT. Its translation is CASSRNDSPFEKLFF.

This clonotype appeared a few times. The chain links TRBV7-9 to TRBJ2-5; D gene unclear. CDR3 length: 10 amino acids. Trimming left V 3 bases short and J 6 bases short, with 2 bases between. Germline V gene sequence: CDR1 SEHNR, CDR2 FQNEAQ (reference sequence). Written as DNA, the CDR3 is TGTGCCAGCAGCTTGAAGACCCAGTACTTC. This sequence encodes CASSLKTQYF.

The sample holds one count of this clonotype. V is TRBV2 and J is TRBJ2-3, with D possibly called TRBD1 or TRBD2 (5 bases each). Germline values: CDR1 SNHLY, CDR2 FYNNEI. There are 19 residues in the CDR3. The V and J ends lost 2 bases and 6 bases respectively, with 27 bases between them. This CDR3 reads CASSEPQTGAMKEPDTQYF. In nucleotides, the CDR3 is TGTGCCAGCAGTGAACCGCAGACCGGGGCGATGAAAGAACCTGATACGCAGTATTTT.

The rearrangement joins TRBV10-1 to TRBJ1-1, with D tentatively TRBD1 (5 bases). V lost 3 bases and J lost 7, with 18 bases in between. Germline V gene lookup returns CDR1 WNHNN and CDR2 SYGVQD (reference sequence). The length of the CDR3 is 15 residues. CDR3 bases: TGCGCCAGCAGTGACTCCGGGACGGCGATTGGTGAAGCTTTCTTT. Protein product: CASSDSGTAIGEAFF.

This clonotype appeared a few times. V usage is TRBV6-5 and J usage is TRBJ2-7; 7 bases are shared with TRBD2. The CDR3 is 14 residues long. The V and J ends lost 2 bases and 6 bases, in that order; junction bases with no gene match: 7. Looked up from germline, CDR1 is MNHEY and CDR2 is SVGAGI. The CDR3 coding sequence is TGTGCCAGCAGTTACGGTCGAGGGACTACCGAGCAGTACGTC. This codes for CASSYGRGTTEQYV.

In its sample, this clonotype was seen a few times. The gene calls are TRBV7-6 and TRBJ1-3; D not resolved. The germline gives CDR1 SGHVS, CDR2 FNYEAQ. This CDR3 is 18 amino acids long. The ends were cut back, 0 bases at V and 0 bases at J, with 15 bases in the middle. CDR3 region: CASSLAWLGLTSGNTIYF. CDR3 sequence (DNA): TGTGCCAGCAGCTTAGCGTGGCTGGGGTTAACCTCTGGAAACACCATATATTTT.

V usage is TRBV11-2 and J usage is TRBJ2-3; D remains unclear. Trimming stripped 1 base from V and 8 bases from J, with 16 bases between. The CDR3 loop spans 15 amino acids. Germline V gene lookup returns CDR1 SGHAT and CDR2 FQNNGV. The CDR3 region has the DNA TGTGCCAGCAGCTTAGGCCGGGCCCTCTCACGTACGCAGTATTTT. Translating gives CASSLGRALSRTQYF. Using reference TRBV11-2 and TRBJ2-3 for the parts outside the CDR3, the full variable domain is EAGVAQSPRYKIIEKRQSVAFWCNPISGHATLYWYQQILGQGPKLLIQFQNNGVVDDSQLPKDRFSAERLKGVDSTLKIQPAKLEDSAVYLCASSLGRALSRTQYFGPGTRLTVL.

This clonotype turned up a few times. The chain combines TRBV20-1 with TRBJ1-4, with D unresolved. Between the trimmed V and J ends, which lost 0 bases and 4 bases, there was a span of 6 bases. Germline loops: CDR1 DFQATT, CDR2 SNEGSKA (reference sequence). The CDR3 runs 13 residues. The DNA for the CDR3 is TGCAGTGCTAGAGAACACAGTAATGAAAAACTGTTTTTT. Translation gives CSAREHSNEKLFF.

This clonotype was counted only a few times. The V call is TRBV10-3, the J call TRBJ1-2; 12 nucleotides line up with TRBD1. The germline V gene has CDR1 ENHRY and CDR2 SYGVKD. V dropped 6 bases and J dropped 3; count of bases not matched to a gene: 2. The CDR3 has 14 residues. This CDR3 is CAIRGQGADYGYTF. The CDR3 DNA follows: TGTGCCATCAGGGGACAGGGGGCCGACTATGGCTACACCTTC.

This clonotype was detected a few times. The chain uses TRBV20-1 and TRBJ1-6; D remains ambiguous. V lost 2 bases and J lost 7, with 12 bases in between. The CDR3 is 14 amino acids. The germline CDR1 and CDR2 sequences are DFQATT and SNEGSKA (reference sequence). The CDR3 is CSARSATRNSPLHF. The CDR3 bases are TGCAGTGCTAGATCCGCCACCCGGAATTCACCCCTCCACTTT.

This chain links TRBV29-1 with TRBJ1-2, with D tentatively TRBD1 (5 bases). Trimming took 7 bases from V and 10 from J, leaving 16 bases between them. Germline loops: CDR1 SQVTM, CDR2 ANQGSEA. The CDR3 is 11 amino acids. CDR3 sequence (DNA): TGCAGCGCTGATGTCAGGGTTGACTACACCTTC. It yields the protein CSADVRVDYTF.

This chain joins TRBV2 and TRBJ2-5; TRBD2 agrees at 13 bases. Germline assignment: CDR1 SNHLY and CDR2 FYNNEI. Trimming removed 8 bases from V and 2 bases from J; junction bases left unmatched: 5. This CDR3 comprises 15 residues. This chain's CDR3 is CASGGLAGIQETQYF. The CDR3 nucleotides read TGTGCCAGCGGGGGACTAGCGGGGATTCAAGAGACCCAGTACTTC.

With respect to this clonotype: A much larger clone sits a single nucleotide away, making a read error possible. The rearrangement links TRBV12-3 or TRBV12-4 to TRBJ2-1; possibly TRBD2 for D (5 bases). The length of the CDR3 is 12 residues. The CDR3 region is CASSISRGEPFF. The CDR3 coding sequence is TGTGCCAGCAGCATTTCCCGGGGTGAGCCGTTCTTC.

The rearrangement links TRBV2 to TRBJ2-7; TRBD2 might be the D (5 bases). The CDR3 totals 12 residues. Per the germline V gene, CDR1 is SNHLY and CDR2 is FYNNEI. V lost 4 bases and J 3 bases, leaving 7 bases between the germline ends. CDR3 region: CASSAGGYEQYF. CDR3 in DNA: TGTGCCAGCAGTGCTGGAGGCTACGAGCAGTACTTC.

The chain employs TRBV12-5 and TRBJ1-1, with D possibly TRBD1 on 6 matching bases. Germline CDR1 reads LGHNT; CDR2 reads FRNRAP. The V end was cut by 6 bases, the J end by 4 bases, with 12 bases between. The CDR3 loop spans 13 amino acids. The DNA for the CDR3 is TGTGCTAGTGGATCACAGGGATTCACTGAAGCTTTCTTT. This sequence encodes CASGSQGFTEAFF. Combining the CDR3 with reference TRBV12-5 and TRBJ1-1 gives the whole variable domain DARVTQTPRHKVTEMGQEVTMRCQPILGHNTVFWYRQTMMQGLELLAYFRNRAPLDDSGMPKDRFSAEMPDATLATLKIQPSEPRDSAVYFCASGSQGFTEAFFGQGTRLTVV.

V and J are TRBV5-1 and TRBJ2-7; 11 positions agree with TRBD1. CDR3 length equals 14 residues. The germline V gene encodes CDR1 SGHRS and CDR2 YFSETQ. The junction had 6 bases not matched to a gene; V was cut back by 5 bases and J by 5 bases. CDR3 bases: TGCGCCAGCAGAACCGGGACAGGGGGGAACGAGCAGTACTTC. Its translation: CASRTGTGGNEQYF.

The J gene is TRBJ2-7, the V gene TRBV6-5; TRBD2 agrees at 7 bases. CDR3 length: 14 amino acids. The V gene end was trimmed by 0 bases and the J gene end by 5 bases; junction bases not matched to a gene: 4. From germline, CDR1 is MNHEY and CDR2 SVGAGI. The CDR3 sequence: CASSYSSGVNEQYF. The CDR3 nucleotides are TGTGCCAGCAGTTACTCGAGCGGGGTCAACGAGCAGTACTTC.

This chain links TRBV27 with TRBJ1-5; the D is unclear. Germline CDR1 MNHEY, CDR2 SMNVEV (reference sequence). This CDR3 has 10 amino acids. The V end was cut by 7 bases, the J end by 4 bases, with 2 bases between. Here the CDR3 DNA reads TGTGCCAGCATTAATCAGCCCCAGCATTTT. This translates into CASINQPQHF.

This rearrangement joins TRBV5-1 to TRBJ2-7; D not resolved. This CDR3 is 13 amino acids long. CDR1 and CDR2 (germline): SGHRS, YFSETQ. Trimming removed 8 bases at V and 1 base at J, with 13 bases between. DNA of the CDR3: TGCGCCAGGGTCGGCGTGGGTTCCTACGAGCAGTACTTC. This encodes CARVGVGSYEQYF.

This clonotype was observed a few times. The chain links TRBV20-1 to TRBJ1-2, with 9 bases matching TRBD1. V trimming: 6 bases; J trimming: 5 bases; junction bases outside the gene matches: 10. This CDR3 region has 14 residues. The germline V gene encodes CDR1 DFQATT and CDR2 SNEGSKA (reference sequence). Written as DNA, the CDR3 is TGCAGTGCCAGAAGACAGGGGGAATGGTATGGCTACACCTTC. Translating it yields CSARRQGEWYGYTF.